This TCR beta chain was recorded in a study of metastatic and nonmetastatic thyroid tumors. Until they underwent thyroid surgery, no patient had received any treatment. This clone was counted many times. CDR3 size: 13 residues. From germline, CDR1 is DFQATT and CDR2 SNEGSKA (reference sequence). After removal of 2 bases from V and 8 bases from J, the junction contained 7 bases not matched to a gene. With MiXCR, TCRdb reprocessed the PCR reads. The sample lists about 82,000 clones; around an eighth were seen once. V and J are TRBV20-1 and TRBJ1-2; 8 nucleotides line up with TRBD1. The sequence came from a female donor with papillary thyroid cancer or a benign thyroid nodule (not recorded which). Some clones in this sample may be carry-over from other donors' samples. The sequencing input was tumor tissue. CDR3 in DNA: TGCAGTGCTAGAACAGGACAGGGCTGGGGCTACACCTTC. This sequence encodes CSARTGQGWGYTF.